Presented here are 11 T cell receptor beta chains from one specimen sequenced in a study of PD-1 blockade in classical Hodgkin lymphoma. Time point in this sample: cycle 4 day 1 (C4D1), after 6 weeks of nivolumab. All the patients suffered relapse after autologous stem cell transplantation, and brentuximab vedotin exposure differed. Profiled with immunoSEQ multiplex PCR; TCRdb holds only in-frame clones, not every one. The table shows 50,000 or so clones, with 90% occurring only once. The sequenced sample was peripheral blood mononuclear cells (PBMCs), obtained before the fourth cycle of nivolumab. The source of these receptors is a human donor with classical Hodgkin lymphoma.

This chain uses TRBV6-1 with TRBJ2-7, with 7 bases fitting TRBD1. Germline V gene sequence: CDR1 MNHNS, CDR2 SASEGT. The CDR3 runs to 14 residues. V lost 2 bases, J lost 5 bases, and 6 bases stayed unmatched. The CDR3 coding sequence is TGTGCCAGCAGTGAACAGGGGGTGGCACACGAGCAGTACTTC. Residues: CASSEQGVAHEQYF.

Here the CDR3 DNA reads TGTGCCAGCAGCCTCGGACTAGCGGGAGGCGAGCAGTACTTC. It yields the protein CASSLGLAGGEQYF. This chain connects TRBV9 to TRBJ2-7, with TRBD2 matching over 14 bases. The CDR3 loop spans 14 amino acids. V lost 4 bases, J lost 6 bases, and 3 bases stayed unmatched. CDR1 SGDLS and CDR2 YYNGEE come from the germline V gene.

The V gene is TRBV5-4, the J gene TRBJ2-5; D might be TRBD1 or TRBD2, each matching 5 bases. Germline V gene lookup returns CDR1 SGHNT and CDR2 YYREEE (reference sequence). This CDR3 comprises 16 residues. With 0 bases removed from V and 5 bases from J, the gap between germline ends came to 17 bases. Here the CDR3 reads CASSLGDRPGSETQYF. The CDR3 bases are TGTGCCAGCAGCTTGGGGGACCGCCCGGGTTCGGAGACCCAGTACTTC.

This chain connects TRBV7-6 to TRBJ2-1; 8 bases are a match to TRBD1. The CDR3 has 17 residues. Trimming cost V 4 bases and J 5 bases; bases outside gene matches: 13. The germline gives CDR1 SGHVS, CDR2 FNYEAQ. The CDR3 sequence: CASSSPTDREMHNEQFF. The CDR3 nucleotides are TGTGCCAGCAGCTCCCCTACGGACAGGGAAATGCACAATGAGCAGTTCTTC.

The chain combines TRBV5-6 with TRBJ1-4; TRBD1 matches at 9 bases. This CDR3 is built from 15 residues. Germline CDR1 reads SGHDT; CDR2 reads YYEEEE. The V gene end was trimmed by 3 bases and the J gene end by 5 bases; junction bases not matched to a gene: 5. CDR3 protein: CASSWDRDENEKLFF. The CDR3 nucleotides are TGTGCCAGCAGCTGGGACAGGGACGAAAATGAAAAACTGTTTTTT.

The chain is built from TRBV27 and TRBJ2-2; unclear D gene. The CDR3 length is 15 residues. The germline CDR1 and CDR2 sequences are MNHEY and SMNVEV (reference sequence). Trimming took off 2 bases at V and 4 bases at J, with 11 bases between the two ends. The CDR3 sequence is CASSLNPAATGELFF. The CDR3 nucleotides are TGTGCCAGCAGTTTAAACCCTGCGGCCACCGGGGAGCTGTTTTTT.

The V call is TRBV5-5, the J call TRBJ2-7; the match to TRBD2 covers 16 bases. Trimming at V came to 4 bases and at J to 8 bases, leaving 3 bases not matched to a gene. The CDR3 runs to 14 residues. The germline CDR1 and CDR2 sequences are SGHKS and YYEKEE (reference sequence). CDR3 protein: CASSEGLAGGKQYF. The CDR3 nucleotides read TGTGCCAGCAGCGAGGGACTAGCGGGAGGGAAGCAGTACTTC.

This clone was counted once. The chain combines TRBV7-9 with TRBJ2-6; D uncertain. Trimming took 5 bases from V and 0 from J, leaving 11 bases between them. The germline V gene encodes CDR1 SEHNR and CDR2 FQNEAQ (reference sequence). This CDR3 comprises 16 residues. This chain's CDR3 is CASSPQSSSGANVLTF. The CDR3 region has the DNA TGTGCCAGCAGCCCCCAGTCGAGCTCTGGGGCCAACGTCCTGACTTTC.

The rearrangement uses TRBV10-3 and TRBJ1-3, with D tentatively TRBD1 (6 bases). The CDR3 length is 15 residues. Trimming cost V 7 bases and J 0 bases, with 13 bases left between them. The germline V gene encodes CDR1 ENHRY and CDR2 SYGVKD. CDR3 protein: CAIKADSNSGNTIYF. Here the CDR3 DNA reads TGTGCCATCAAAGCGGACAGTAACTCTGGAAACACCATATATTTT.

The chain recombines TRBV11-1 with TRBJ2-1; the D gene is possibly TRBD2 (5 bases). V lost 3 bases and J 10 bases, leaving 19 bases between the germline ends. The CDR3 covers 15 residues. The germline CDR1 and CDR2 sequences are SGHAT and FQDESV (reference sequence). The CDR3 DNA is TGTGCCAGCAGCTTTCGGCTAGCCCCCTTAGGCGAGCAGTTCTTC. Its protein product is CASSFRLAPLGEQFF.

The genes are TRBV11-3 and TRBJ2-1; possibly TRBD1 for D (6 bases). Trimming took 6 bases from V and 5 from J, leaving 14 bases between them. Germline V gives CDR1 SGHNT, CDR2 YENEEA. The CDR3 covers 14 residues. In DNA form, the CDR3 reads TGTGCCAGCAGGTTACGGACAGTACACAATGAGCAGTTCTTC. Translated, it gives CASRLRTVHNEQFF.